This T cell receptor beta chain comes out of a study of patients and donors after allogeneic stem cell transplantation. MiXCR was run by TCRdb on the RT-PCR reads, yielding one entry per CDR3 protein. This table has about a million distinct CDR3 sequences, about a sixth appearing once. Germline V gene sequence: CDR1 MGHDK, CDR2 SYGVNS. The CDR3 has 11 amino acids. With V trimmed by 8 bases and J by 6 bases, 3 bases remained unmatched. This clonotype showed up just a few times. Sequencing was carried out using blood, either unsorted or a sorted T cell fraction (not recorded which). The rearrangement joins TRBV25-1 to TRBJ2-7, with 8 bases identical to TRBD1. The origin of this receptor is a human donor who was either an allogeneic HSCT recipient or a stem cell or donor lymphocyte infusion donor (not recorded which). It is not recorded whose cells these are; they may come from a transplant donor. CDR3 bases: TGTGCCAGCCCAGGGGGCTGCGAGCAGTACTTC. It is translated as CASPGGCEQYF.